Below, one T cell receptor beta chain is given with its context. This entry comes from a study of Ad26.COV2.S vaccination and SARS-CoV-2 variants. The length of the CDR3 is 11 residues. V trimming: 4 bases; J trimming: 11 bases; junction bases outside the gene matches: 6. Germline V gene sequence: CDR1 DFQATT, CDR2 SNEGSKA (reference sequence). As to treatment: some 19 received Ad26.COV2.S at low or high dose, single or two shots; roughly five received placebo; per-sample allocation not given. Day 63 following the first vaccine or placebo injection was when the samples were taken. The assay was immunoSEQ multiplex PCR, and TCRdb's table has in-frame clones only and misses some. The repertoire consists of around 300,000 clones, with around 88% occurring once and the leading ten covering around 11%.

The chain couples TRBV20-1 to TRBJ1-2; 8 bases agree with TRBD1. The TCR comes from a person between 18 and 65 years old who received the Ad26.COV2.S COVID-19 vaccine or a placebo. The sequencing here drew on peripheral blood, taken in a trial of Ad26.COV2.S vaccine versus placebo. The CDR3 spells CSAITTGVYTF. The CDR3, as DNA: TGCAGTGCTATAACGACAGGGGTTTACACCTTC.